The present TCR beta chain was sequenced within a study of response to subunit inactivated influenza vaccine. Study results and caveats: Authors suggested few new T cells are recruited by each seasonal influenza vaccination.

MiXCR, run by TCRdb on the RT-PCR reads, gives a single entry per CDR3 protein. The sample has about 160,000 distinct CDR3 sequences, around a tenth seen once; the top ten hold under 40%. With 3 bases clipped from V and 3 bases from J, the junction kept 15 bases outside the gene matches. From germline, CDR1 is SGHAT and CDR2 FQDESV (reference sequence). CDR3 length equals 19 residues. A few counts support this clonotype. Its antigen is currently unknown. This receptor was obtained from a man between 50 and 69 years old who received an inactivated influenza vaccine. Specimen: CD8+ T cells sorted from PBMCs, collected around 25 months after vaccination. The V call is TRBV11-1, the J call TRBJ2-1; TRBD1 agrees at 9 bases. The CDR3 coding sequence is TGTGCCAGCAGCTTTCCGGGACAGGGAAATAGCTTTGGCTACAATGAGCAGTTCTTC. Translated: CASSFPGQGNSFGYNEQFF.